This T cell receptor beta chain was recorded in a study of immune evolution from preneoplasia to lung adenocarcinoma. The table came from immunoSEQ multiplex PCR; TCRdb's copy has only in-frame clones and leaves some out. The profile shows 6,000 to 8,000 clones, 55% to 80% of them singletons. The CDR3 extends over 14 amino acids. Germline CDR1 SGHRS, CDR2 YFSETQ. The ends were cut back, 3 bases at V and 1 base at J, with 11 bases in the middle. The TCR comes from a donor aged 70 or over with lung adenocarcinoma. Some clones in this sample may be carry-over from other donors' samples. Sample: FFPE lung adenocarcinoma in situ tissue. V gene TRBV5-1 combines with J gene TRBJ2-7; D gene uncertain. In DNA, the CDR3 is TGCGCCAGCAGCTCCTCTACAGTTTCCTACGAGCAGTACTTC. This sequence encodes CASSSSTVSYEQYF.